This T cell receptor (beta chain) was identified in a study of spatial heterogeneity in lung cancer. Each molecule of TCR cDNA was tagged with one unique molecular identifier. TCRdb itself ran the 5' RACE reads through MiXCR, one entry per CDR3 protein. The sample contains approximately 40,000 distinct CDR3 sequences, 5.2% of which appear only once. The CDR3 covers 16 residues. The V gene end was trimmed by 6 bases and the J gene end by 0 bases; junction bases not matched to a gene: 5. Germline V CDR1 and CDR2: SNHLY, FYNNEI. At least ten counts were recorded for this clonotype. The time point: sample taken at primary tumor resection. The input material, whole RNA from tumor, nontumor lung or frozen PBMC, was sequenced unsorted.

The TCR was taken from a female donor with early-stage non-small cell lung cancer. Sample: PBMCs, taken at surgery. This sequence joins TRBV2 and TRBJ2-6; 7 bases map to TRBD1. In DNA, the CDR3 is TGTGCCAGCAGCCGGGACAGAGCCTCTGGGGCCAACGTCCTGACTTTC. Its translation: CASSRDRASGANVLTF.